These 19 T cell receptor beta chains came from one sample sequenced in a study of T-cell reconstitution after alpha-beta-depleted transplantation in children. A TCRbeta library incorporating unique molecular identifiers was prepared. TCRdb re-called the PCR reads through MiXCR, storing one row per CDR3 protein. The repertoire holds around 190,000 distinct CDR3 sequences, with 6.6% as singletons. The material sequenced was PBMCs, taken before TCRalphabeta/CD19-depleted stem cell transplant. These receptors were obtained from a boy under 10 years old with acute lymphoblastic leukemia, due to receive a stem cell transplant.

In this sample, this clonotype turned up many times. V and J are TRBV4-3 and TRBJ1-1, with 9 bases lining up with TRBD1. This CDR3 has 16 amino acids. Germline CDR1 and CDR2: LGHNA and YSLEER. The J segment lost 1 base and the V segment lost 1 base, leaving 4 bases of the junction unmatched. Written as DNA, the CDR3 is TGCGCCAGCAGCCAAGCGGACAGGGGCGGGAACACTGAAGCTTTCTTT. Amino acid sequence: CASSQADRGGNTEAFF.

At least ten counts were recorded for this clonotype. This chain connects TRBV11-3 to TRBJ1-6; D is perhaps TRBD1 (6 bases). From germline, CDR1 is SGHNT and CDR2 YENEEA. The CDR3 spans 19 residues. V lost 0 bases and J lost 7, with 22 bases in between. CDR3 nucleotide sequence: TGTGCCAGCAGCTTAGAGACAGTGCTGGGGCAGGGGATGAATTCACCCCTCCACTTT. Translating it yields CASSLETVLGQGMNSPLHF.

This clonotype was seen repeatedly, ten times or more. V usage is TRBV12-3 or TRBV12-4 and J usage is TRBJ2-2, with 8 bases aligning to TRBD1. This CDR3 has 15 amino acids. Trimming took 6 bases from V and 2 from J; bases not matched to a gene: 5. The CDR3 region has the DNA TGTGCCAGCAGCGAGACAGGGGTTAACACCGGGGAGCTGTTTTTT. Translating it yields CASSETGVNTGELFF.

The rearrangement links TRBV5-1 to TRBJ2-1; 13 bases match TRBD2. V lost 2 bases to trimming and J lost 5 bases; unmatched junction nucleotides: 1. The germline V gene encodes CDR1 SGHRS and CDR2 YFSETQ. This CDR3 spans 15 amino acids. CDR3 in DNA: TGCGCCAGCAGCTTTGGACTAGCGGGAGACAATGAGCAGTTCTTC. It encodes CASSFGLAGDNEQFF. The variable domain in full, completed from reference TRBV5-1 and TRBJ2-1, reads KAGVTQTPRYLIKTRGQQVTLSCSPISGHRSVSWYQQTPGQGLQFLFEYFSETQRNKGNFPGRFSGRQFSNSRSEMNVSTLELGDSALYLCASSFGLAGDNEQFFGPGTRLTVL.

This clonotype was seen repeatedly, ten times or more. This rearrangement joins TRBV5-1 to TRBJ2-7; TRBD1 is a possible D gene (5 bases). The CDR3 length is 11 residues. Per germline, CDR1 SGHRS and CDR2 YFSETQ. V was pared by 6 bases and J by 3 bases, with 7 bases between. The CDR3 reads CASTDSYEQYF. The CDR3 nucleotides read TGCGCCAGCACCGACAGCTACGAGCAGTACTTC.

The V and J genes are TRBV3-1 and TRBJ2-4, with a tentative D call TRBD1 (6 bases). Germline CDR1 is LGHDT and CDR2 is YNNKEL (reference sequence). The V gene lost 1 base and the J gene lost 3 bases, with 16 bases spanning the gap. CDR3 length: 17 residues. The CDR3 spells CASSQVGGAGDKNIQYF. The CDR3 coding sequence is TGTGCCAGCAGCCAAGTAGGGGGAGCAGGGGACAAAAACATTCAGTACTTC. The full variable domain, rest sourced from reference TRBV3-1 and TRBJ2-4, is DTAVSQTPKYLVTQMGNDKSIKCEQNLGHDTMYWYKQDSKKFLKIMFSYNNKELIINETVPNRFSPKSPDKAHLNLHINSLELGDSAVYFCASSQVGGAGDKNIQYFGAGTRLSVL.

The rearrangement links TRBV11-2 to TRBJ2-6, with 7 bases aligning to TRBD2. The CDR3 sequence is 18 residues long. Trimming at V came to 1 base and at J to 0 bases, leaving 6 bases not matched to a gene. The germline CDR1 and CDR2 sequences are SGHAT and FQNNGV. The CDR3 is CASSLGGGRISGANVLTF. The CDR3 bases are TGTGCCAGCAGCTTAGGGGGGGGTAGAATCTCTGGGGCCAACGTCCTGACTTTC.

This clonotype has a count of ten or more. This chain links TRBV6-2 or TRBV6-3 with TRBJ2-5, with D unclear. With 8 bases removed from V and 3 bases from J, the gap between germline ends came to 13 bases. CDR1 and CDR2 from the germline V gene are MNHEY and SVGEGT. The CDR3 covers 13 residues. In DNA, the CDR3 is TGTGCCAGCGGGCGGCGTATAGAAGAGACCCAGTACTTC. Residues: CASGRRIEETQYF.

There are a few counts of this clonotype. This chain connects TRBV18 to TRBJ1-6; D might be TRBD1 (5 bases). The CDR3 runs 18 residues. The germline V gene has CDR1 KGHSH and CDR2 LQKENI. The V and J ends lost 3 bases and 3 bases respectively, with 18 bases between them. DNA for the CDR3: TGTGCCAGCTCACCGGGACGCCCCCCCAAACGCTATAATTCACCCCTCCACTTT. It encodes CASSPGRPPKRYNSPLHF. The entire variable domain, with the rest obtained from reference TRBV18 and TRBJ1-6, is as follows: NAGVMQNPRHLVRRRGQEARLRCSPMKGHSHVYWYRQLPEEGLKFMVYLQKENIIDESGMPKERFSAEFPKEGPSILRIQQVVRGDSAAYFCASSPGRPPKRYNSPLHFGNGTRLTVT.

This sequence joins TRBV12-3 or TRBV12-4 and TRBJ1-1; the D gene is possibly TRBD1 (5 bases). The germline V and J ends were trimmed by 10 bases and 0 bases, with 12 bases remaining between them. This CDR3 region has 13 residues. The chain's CDR3 is CAIGNRLNTEAFF. The CDR3 coding sequence is TGTGCCATCGGGAACAGGTTGAACACTGAAGCTTTCTTT.

The V gene is TRBV29-1, the J gene TRBJ1-2; the match to TRBD1 covers 9 bases. J was trimmed by 0 bases and V by 6 bases; bases with no gene match: 20. The germline CDR1 and CDR2 sequences are SQVTM and ANQGSEA. The CDR3 spans 19 residues. CDR3 in DNA: TGCAGCGTAGGGACAGGGCGCACCGGTATCGGTTTGGCTAACTATGGCTACACCTTC. Protein: CSVGTGRTGIGLANYGYTF.

This clonotype was counted ten times or more. This chain links TRBV20-1 with TRBJ2-7, with TRBD1 as a possible D gene (6 bases). The CDR3 length is 13 residues. Trimming shortened V by 3 bases and J by 5 bases, and 14 bases separated the two germline ends. In germline, CDR1 is DFQATT, CDR2 SNEGSKA (reference sequence). CDR3: CSARPTGNNEQYF. The CDR3 nucleotides are TGCAGTGCTAGGCCCACAGGGAACAACGAGCAGTACTTC.

This chain uses TRBV12-3 or TRBV12-4 with TRBJ2-2; D may be TRBD1 (5 bases). The CDR3 length is 14 residues. V was trimmed by 7 bases and J by 2 bases, leaving 11 bases between them. The CDR3 nucleotides are TGTGCCAGCACTTTGACAGTTAACACCGGGGAGCTGTTTTTT. Its translation: CASTLTVNTGELFF.

This chain uses TRBV4-3 with TRBJ1-1; 7 bases are a match to TRBD1. CDR3 size: 17 residues. Germline CDR1 reads LGHNA; CDR2 reads YSLEER. The ends lost 0 bases at V and 4 bases at J; junction bases unmatched: 11. The DNA of the CDR3 is TGCGCCAGCAGCCAAGAGGTGCAGGGGGACCTCTCCACTGAAGCTTTCTTT. Protein: CASSQEVQGDLSTEAFF.

To note about this clonotype: The conserved final phenylalanine or tryptophan is absent from the CDR3, which likely points to a read error. This chain uses TRBV5-8 with TRBJ1-1, with D tentatively TRBD1 (6 bases). Per germline, CDR1 SGHTS and CDR2 YDEGEE. Deletions cut 0 bases from V and 3 bases from J, with 6 bases between. CDR3 length: 13 residues. Here the CDR3 reads CASSLGGHTEAFS. CDR3 bases: TGTGCCAGCAGCTTGGGGGGGCACACTGAAGCTTTCTCT.

This clonotype was detected only a few times. The chain has TRBV24-1 and TRBJ2-7; 8 bases are a match to TRBD1. V lost 2 bases and J lost 2; bases outside the gene matches: 7. CDR1 KGHDR and CDR2 SFDVKD come from the germline V gene. This CDR3 has 16 residues. Here the CDR3 reads CATSDSRQGTAYEQYF. The CDR3 DNA reads as TGTGCCACCAGTGATTCGCGACAGGGGACCGCCTACGAGCAGTACTTC.

This clonotype was seen ten or more times. The J gene is TRBJ2-6, the V gene TRBV20-1; D is unresolved. The germline gives CDR1 DFQATT, CDR2 SNEGSKA (reference sequence). This CDR3 is built from 14 residues. Deletions cut 4 bases from V and 5 bases from J, with 12 bases between. The CDR3 DNA reads TGCAGTGCTAATACCGTCGGTAGGGCCAACGTCCTGACTTTC. This encodes CSANTVGRANVLTF.

This chain uses TRBV10-3 with TRBJ2-7; maybe TRBD1 (5 bases). This CDR3 has 12 residues. Trimming pared 6 bases from V and 2 bases from J, leaving 8 bases between. Germline CDR1 is ENHRY and CDR2 is SYGVKD. The CDR3 DNA reads TGTGCCATCAGCGAGGACACCTACGAGCAGTACTTC. It encodes CAISEDTYEQYF.

The rearrangement joins TRBV24-1 to TRBJ1-2, with D unresolved. There are 12 residues in the CDR3. V gave up 4 bases and J gave up 3 bases, with 5 bases separating them. The germline V gene has CDR1 KGHDR and CDR2 SFDVKD. The CDR3 sequence is CATSDDYYGYTF. Written as DNA, the CDR3 is TGTGCCACCAGTGACGACTACTATGGCTACACCTTC.